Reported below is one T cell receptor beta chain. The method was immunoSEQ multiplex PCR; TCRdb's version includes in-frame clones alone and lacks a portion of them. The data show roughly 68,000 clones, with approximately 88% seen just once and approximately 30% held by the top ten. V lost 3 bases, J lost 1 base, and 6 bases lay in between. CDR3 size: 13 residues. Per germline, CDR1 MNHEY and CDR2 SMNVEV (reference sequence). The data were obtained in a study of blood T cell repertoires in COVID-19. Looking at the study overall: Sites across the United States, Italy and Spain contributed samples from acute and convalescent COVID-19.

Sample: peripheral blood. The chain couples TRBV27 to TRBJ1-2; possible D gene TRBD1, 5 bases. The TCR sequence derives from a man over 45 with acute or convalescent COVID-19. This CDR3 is CASSFRVNYGYTF. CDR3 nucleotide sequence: TGTGCCAGCAGTTTCAGGGTTAACTATGGCTACACCTTC.